This TCR beta chain emerged from a study of beta chain features in type 1 diabetes. Overall study context: Healthy donors resembled patients in age, gender and cell yields. General study results and limits: Shorter templates might be favored by PCR, and equally so in patients and in controls. All four CD4+ subsets from Type 1 diabetes patients carried moderately but significantly shorter TCRB CDR3s. Among patients, naive, central memory and Treg TCRB repertoires appeared more similar than among healthy donors.

Expressed TCRB transcripts were sequenced after all isolated RNA was converted to cDNA. The table came from immunoSEQ multiplex PCR; TCRdb's copy has only in-frame clones and leaves some out. The sample records 600,000 or so clones, around 15% being singletons. As regards this clone: The antigen remains undetermined.

This receptor was taken from a man aged 18 to 30 with type 1 diabetes. What was sequenced was naive CD4+ T cells from blood.

The CDR3 loop is CASSQDQQRAYGYTF. For the CDR3, the DNA is TGCGCCAGCAGCCAGGACCAACAGCGAGCGTATGGCTACACCTTC. The chain links TRBV4-3 to TRBJ1-2; D ambiguous. In germline, CDR1 is LGHNA, CDR2 YSLEER. V was cut by 3 bases and J by 5 bases, with 16 bases left in between. This CDR3 has 15 amino acids.